This T cell receptor (beta chain) was profiled in a study of PD-L1 blockade in urothelial cancer. Points from the study as a whole: Improved survival was predicted by pretreatment blood TCR clonality below the median.

For this clone: Antigen specificity is unknown.

Generated by immunoSEQ multiplex PCR, the TCRdb table keeps only in-frame clones and is missing some. The sample shows some 32,000 clones, approximately 80% of them seen only once. This TCR came from a man in his 60s with urothelial cancer. The input for sequencing was PBMCs, taken around atezolizumab (anti-PD-L1) treatment.

CDR3 protein: CASSVGLPSRSEQFF. The CDR3 coding sequence is TGTGCCAGCAGCGTAGGACTGCCCTCAAGGAGTGAGCAGTTCTTC. V and J are TRBV9 and TRBJ2-1; D gene uncertain. Germline assignment: CDR1 SGDLS and CDR2 YYNGEE. The V end was cut by 0 bases, the J end by 9 bases, with 16 bases between. This CDR3 contains 15 residues.